This TCR beta chain was recovered during a study of vaccination effects on CD4 cells after COVID-19. This CDR3 spans 15 amino acids. Germline V lookup: CDR1 MNHEY, CDR2 SVGAGI. V lost 6 bases and J lost 0; bases outside the gene matches: 7. Study results and caveats: Long after vaccination, the clones induced by infection and by vaccine shrank markedly in size.

Sequencing was preceded by expansion of antigen-specific CD4+ T cells with viral peptide pools in the ViraFEST assay. Culture lasted 10 days before CD4+ T cell isolation. Neither prior SARS-CoV-2 infection nor positive nucleocapsid antibodies were present in the vaccine recipients. Half-medium replacement with IL-2 medium occurred on days 3 and 7. The protocol was immunoSEQ multiplex PCR, while the TCRdb copy is restricted to in-frame clones and leaves out a portion. The repertoire holds some 68,000 clones, with about 80% as singletons. About this clone itself: Its target is unknown.

The TCR comes from a human donor who received a COVID-19 vaccine. Source: CD4+ T cells from PBMCs cultured with HCoV-OC43 spike peptides, taken before COVID-19 vaccination. Subset noted: HCoV-OC43 spike overlapping peptide pool stimulation. This sequence joins TRBV6-5 and TRBJ1-2, with 7 bases aligning to TRBD1. DNA for the CDR3: TGTGCCAGCAGCTCAGGGGGAGTATCTAACTATGGCTACACCTTC. Translated, it gives CASSSGGVSNYGYTF.